This TCR beta chain was recovered during a study of shared clonotypes between healthy human individuals. On this clone: The antigen remains undetermined.

On sorted subsets, replicate PCRs used 150 to 250 ng DNA, or around 30,000 T cell genomes. How the authors handled the data: Filtering differed, since immunoSEQ gave only junction sequences and no quality scores. Using immunoSEQ multiplex PCR, the repertoire was profiled, and TCRdb retains in-frame clones only, with some absent. V, J and clone size are taken as reported in that table, and D and trimming were inferred from the DNA itself. The sample has about 1 million clones; approximately 68% are singletons. General study findings and limits: All-four-donor shared clonotypes had higher generation probabilities than non-shared clonotypes did.

This CDR3 has 13 amino acids. CDR1 is SGHAT and CDR2 is FQNNGV in the germline V gene. V shed 5 bases, J shed 7 bases, and the junction held 7 bases outside the gene matches. Sample: memory CD4+ T cells sorted from blood. Regarding subset: CD45RA-negative fraction. The genes are TRBV11-2 and TRBJ1-1, with 7 positions matching TRBD1. This sequence originates from a man between 18 and 35 years old in good health. The CDR3 protein is CASSIRGQLEAFF. For the CDR3, the DNA is TGTGCCAGCAGCATAAGGGGACAGCTTGAAGCTTTCTTT.